The T cell receptor beta chain under discussion was sequenced for a study of T-cell memory formation after mild COVID-19. Regarding the study as a whole: CD4+ bias marked clones expanding day 15 to 37, unlike balanced contracting clones. Contracting CD4+ clones lay largely in CM and EM, with CD8+ ones residing in EMRA.

Trimming removed 7 bases from V and 8 bases from J; junction bases left unmatched: 10. This CDR3 spans 15 amino acids. Germline V lookup: CDR1 MNHEY, CDR2 SVGAGI. This clonotype has at least ten counts. The target antigen is unknown. 5'RACE primed from the constant segment yielded TCR alpha and TCR beta cDNA libraries bearing sample barcodes and UMIs. TCRdb reprocessed the 5' RACE reads with MiXCR, giving one entry per CDR3 protein. The table shows about 500,000 distinct CDR3 sequences, with just over 20% occurring only once. The rearrangement links TRBV6-5 to TRBJ1-4, with 10 bases that match TRBD1. The sequenced sample was PBMCs or a T cell subset sorted from them (not recorded which). The sequence was obtained from an adult woman who had mild COVID-19 (a few samples of this study predate the infection). Cell type and time point are not known. Here the CDR3 DNA reads TGTGCCAGCAAGACGGATGGACAGGGGGGCGAAAAACTGTTTTTT. Amino acids: CASKTDGQGGEKLFF.